The 20 T cell receptor beta chains presented below share a single source sample, sequenced in a study of blood T cell repertoires in COVID-19. Some clones are missing from TCRdb's copy, which holds only in-frame ones; the method was immunoSEQ multiplex PCR. Among over 400,000 clones, around nine tenths were seen once, and the ten largest hold around 8%. Material for sequencing was PBMCs or T cells enriched from blood (not recorded which). Receptors were obtained from a woman in her fifties or sixties who had recovered from COVID-19.

The V call is TRBV10-3, the J call TRBJ1-1, with D possibly being TRBD1 (6 bases). The CDR3 is made up of 12 amino acids. Germline V gives CDR1 ENHRY, CDR2 SYGVKD. V lost 11 bases to trimming and J lost 6 bases, with 16 bases between them. The CDR3 DNA reads as TGTGCCTCGGGAGGGGGAGCACCTGAAGCTTTCTTT. It yields the protein CASGGGAPEAFF.

The chain recombines TRBV27 with TRBJ2-7, with D possibly matching TRBD2 (6 bases). From germline, CDR1 is MNHEY and CDR2 SMNVEV (reference sequence). V lost 5 bases, J lost 1 base, and 15 bases lay in between. The CDR3 totals 15 residues. As DNA, the CDR3 is TGTGCCAGCAGTCCCTGGAGGGGAATTTCCTACGAGCAGTACTTC. Its translation is CASSPWRGISYEQYF.

This clone turned up a few times. The V gene is TRBV6-2 or TRBV6-3, the J gene TRBJ2-7; the match to TRBD1 covers 8 bases. This CDR3 region has 14 residues. The J segment lost 9 bases and the V segment lost 2 bases, leaving 9 bases of the junction unmatched. Germline V gives CDR1 MNHEY, CDR2 SVGEGT. This chain's CDR3 is CASSYPGTGTTQYV. CDR3 in DNA: TGTGCCAGCAGTTACCCCGGGACAGGCACAACGCAGTACGTC.

The gene calls are TRBV7-8 and TRBJ1-4; TRBD1 might be the D (6 bases). The CDR3 has 18 amino acids. Trimming pared 2 bases from V and 2 bases from J, leaving 18 bases between. Looked up from germline, CDR1 is SGHVS and CDR2 is FQNEAQ. CDR3 residues: CASSLSYTGKATNEKLFF. The DNA for the CDR3 is TGTGCCAGCAGCTTAAGTTACACAGGGAAGGCGACTAATGAAAAACTGTTTTTT. The full variable domain, with the rest looked up from reference TRBV7-8 and TRBJ1-4, is GAGVSQSPRYKVAKRGQDVALRCDPISGHVSLFWYQQALGQGPEFLTYFQNEAQLDKSGLPSDRFFAERPEGSVSTLKIQRTQQEDSAVYLCASSLSYTGKATNEKLFFGSGTQLSVL.

The CDR3 reads CASSWTNTYEQYF. The CDR3 bases are TGTGCCAGTAGTTGGACAAACACCTACGAGCAGTACTTC. V usage is TRBV19 and J usage is TRBJ2-7; a possible D gene is TRBD1 (5 bases). CDR3 length: 13 amino acids. Trimming left V 5 bases short and J 2 bases short, with 10 bases between. The V gene's germline CDR1 is LNHDA and CDR2 SQIVND (reference sequence).

This clone was counted a single time. This chain uses TRBV2 with TRBJ2-3; D uncertain. Between the trimmed V and J ends, which lost 1 base and 5 bases, there was a span of 7 bases. This CDR3 is built from 13 residues. Looked up from germline, CDR1 is SNHLY and CDR2 is FYNNEI. The CDR3 here is CASSEGGGDTQYF. DNA for the CDR3: TGTGCCAGCAGTGAAGGAGGCGGAGATACGCAGTATTTT.

The V and J genes are TRBV7-2 and TRBJ2-3; 14 bases agree with TRBD2. Unmatched junction bases numbered 5, after V lost 5 bases and J lost 1 base. CDR1 and CDR2 (germline): SGHTA, FQGNSA. This CDR3 has 17 residues. CDR3: CASSPRLAGGGTDTQYF. Written as DNA, the CDR3 is TGTGCCAGCAGCCCCCGACTAGCGGGGGGGGGCACAGATACGCAGTATTTT.

The chain is built from TRBV29-1 and TRBJ1-2; 10 bases line up with TRBD1. J was trimmed by 8 bases and V by 7 bases; bases with no gene match: 13. The CDR3 consists of 14 residues. CDR1 SQVTM and CDR2 ANQGSEA come from the germline V gene. Here the CDR3 reads CSASGTGAASGYTF. In nucleotides, the CDR3 is TGCAGCGCTTCCGGGACAGGGGCCGCCTCAGGCTACACCTTC. The full variable domain, its missing parts supplied by reference TRBV29-1 and TRBJ1-2, is SAVISQKPSRDICQRGTSLTIQCQVDSQVTMMFWYRQQPGQSLTLIATANQGSEATYESGFVIDKFPISRPNLTFSTLTVSNMSPEDSSIYLCSASGTGAASGYTFGSGTRLTVV.

The chain links TRBV6-5 to TRBJ1-5; D is unresolved. V gave up 2 bases and J gave up 0 bases, with 5 bases separating them. There are 14 residues in the CDR3. Germline CDR1 MNHEY, CDR2 SVGAGI. The CDR3 sequence is CASSYPYSNQPQHF. DNA of the CDR3: TGTGCCAGCAGTTACCCGTATAGCAATCAGCCCCAGCATTTT.

The chain employs TRBV3-1 (or the pseudogene TRBV3-2) and TRBJ1-1; perhaps TRBD1 as D (6 bases). Germline V gene data show CDR1 as LGHDT and CDR2 as YNNKEL (reference sequence). V lost 1 base and J 1 base, leaving 13 bases between the germline ends. CDR3 length: 16 residues. CDR3 sequence reads: CASSQGGGRGNTEAFF. CDR3 in DNA: TGTGCCAGCAGCCAAGGGGGGGGGCGCGGGAACACTGAAGCTTTCTTT.

This sequence joins TRBV13 and TRBJ1-6; 10 bases map to TRBD1. Germline V gene lookup returns CDR1 PRHDT and CDR2 FYEKMQ (reference sequence). The CDR3 sequence is 16 residues long. V trimming: 1 base; J trimming: 10 bases; junction bases outside the gene matches: 7. This CDR3 reads CASSLARDRGGSPLHF. In DNA form, the CDR3 reads TGTGCCAGCAGCTTAGCCCGGGACAGGGGAGGGTCACCCCTCCACTTT.

The J gene is TRBJ2-7, the V gene TRBV6-5; 9 nucleotides line up with TRBD1. V was clipped by 10 bases and J by 3 bases; unmatched bases: 10. The CDR3 consists of 14 residues. The V gene's germline CDR1 is MNHEY and CDR2 SVGAGI. The CDR3 nucleotides are TGTGCCACCCTGGGGGGACAGGGATTCTACGAGCAGTACGTC. This encodes CATLGGQGFYEQYV.

The rearrangement joins TRBV6-5 to TRBJ2-7; D perhaps matches TRBD2 (6 bases). CDR1 and CDR2 from the germline V gene are MNHEY and SVGAGI. The V gene lost 8 bases and the J gene lost 2 bases, with 13 bases spanning the gap. This CDR3 is 13 amino acids long. This CDR3 is CASSLTRPYEQYF. The CDR3 coding sequence is TGTGCCAGCTCTTTGACTAGACCCTACGAGCAGTACTTC.

This clone was picked up one time. The chain is built from TRBV4-2 and TRBJ2-1; D remains unclear. In germline, CDR1 is LGHNA, CDR2 YNFKEQ. This CDR3 has 14 amino acids. Trimming shortened V by 1 base and J by 8 bases, and 12 bases separated the two germline ends. Written as DNA, the CDR3 is TGTGCCAGCAGCCAAGGGAATAGTCGGGATGAGCAGTTCTTC. This sequence encodes CASSQGNSRDEQFF.

The chain uses TRBV6-2 or TRBV6-3 and TRBJ1-5, with D perhaps matching TRBD1 (5 bases). CDR3 size: 14 residues. The V end lost 2 bases, the J end lost 4 bases, and 9 bases lay between the germline ends. Germline loops: CDR1 MNHEY, CDR2 SVGEGT. CDR3: CASSYVDRNQPQHF. In DNA form, the CDR3 reads TGTGCCAGCAGTTACGTTGACAGAAATCAGCCCCAGCATTTT.

This clone was detected only once. The CDR3 DNA sequence: TGTGCCAGCAGCCCCTATGGGGGGGGTCTCCAAGAGACCCAGTACTTC. Its protein product is CASSPYGGGLQETQYF. The chain combines TRBV3-1 (or the pseudogene TRBV3-2) with TRBJ2-5; TRBD2 matches at 7 bases. The CDR3 runs to 16 residues. V was pared by 4 bases and J by 1 base, with 9 bases of the junction left unmatched. The germline gives CDR1 LGHDT, CDR2 YNNKEL (reference sequence).

The V gene is TRBV21-1, the J gene TRBJ1-4. TRBV21-1 is reported as a pseudogene. The CDR3 has 15 residues. In DNA, the CDR3 is TGTGCCAGCAGCGGACGGGACTTACAAAGAGAAAAACTGTTTTTT. Protein: CASSGRDLQREKLFF.

V is TRBV7-2 and J is TRBJ2-2; TRBD1 aligns across 10 bases. The CDR3 is made up of 17 amino acids. V trimming: 4 bases; J trimming: 1 base; junction bases outside the gene matches: 6. Looked up from germline, CDR1 is SGHTA and CDR2 is FQGNSA. CDR3 nucleotide sequence: TGTGCCAGCAGCTGGGGACAGGGGAGAGGGAACACCGGGGAGCTGTTTTTT. It yields the protein CASSWGQGRGNTGELFF.

V is TRBV28 and J is TRBJ1-2; perhaps TRBD1 as D (6 bases). The length of the CDR3 is 14 residues. Trimming cost V 10 bases and J 5 bases, with 20 bases left between them. CDR1 is MDHEN and CDR2 is SYDVKM in the germline V gene. The CDR3 coding sequence is TGTGCCACAATGACCGGGGGGCAGAGGTATGGCTACACCTTC. Translation gives CATMTGGQRYGYTF.

The chain links TRBV3-1 (or the pseudogene TRBV3-2) to TRBJ2-7, with 7 bases lining up with TRBD1. The CDR3 runs to 14 residues. CDR1 is LGHDT, CDR2 YNNKEL, per germline (reference sequence). The V segment lost 2 bases and the J segment 3 bases; nucleotides outside the gene matches: 4. CDR3 DNA: TGTGCCAGCAGCCAATCCGCAGGGGGCTACGAGCAGTACTTC. It yields the protein CASSQSAGGYEQYF.